The 16 T cell receptor beta chains reported below all come from one sample, sequenced in a study of T cell responses to AZD1222 COVID-19 vaccine. This table comes from immunoSEQ multiplex PCR, and its TCRdb copy is limited to in-frame clones, with some not included. The table shows under 130,000 clones, with 88% occurring only once. The material sequenced was peripheral blood, taken on day 0 of AZD1222 vaccination. The receptors shown here come from an adult in good health.

The chain uses TRBV4-3 and TRBJ2-7; D may be TRBD1 (5 bases). V was pared by 0 bases and J by 7 bases, with 16 bases between. The CDR3 totals 15 residues. CDR1 and CDR2 (germline): LGHNA, YSLEER. CDR3 DNA: TGCGCCAGCAGCCAAGAAGCAGGGTCGGGTCTGGAGCAGTACTTC. Residues: CASSQEAGSGLEQYF.

CDR3 DNA: TGTGCCAGCAGCCCAATCCAGAGAGGCTACACCTTC. Protein sequence: CASSPIQRGYTF. This sequence joins TRBV7-2 and TRBJ1-2; D not resolved. Germline CDR1 is SGHTA and CDR2 is FQGNSA. V was pared by 5 bases and J by 8 bases, with 12 bases between. The CDR3 covers 12 residues.

The rearrangement uses TRBV20-1 and TRBJ1-2; D is unresolved. Germline V CDR1 and CDR2: DFQATT, SNEGSKA (reference sequence). Trimming took off 7 bases at V and 3 bases at J, with 9 bases between the two ends. The CDR3 loop spans 11 amino acids. This CDR3 is CSGVSDYGYTF. The CDR3 DNA is TGCAGTGGGGTTTCGGACTATGGCTACACCTTC.

This chain uses TRBV18 with TRBJ1-6; D is possibly TRBD1 (5 bases). There are 14 residues in the CDR3. Trimming removed 0 bases at V and 7 bases at J, with 7 bases between. Germline CDR1 reads KGHSH; CDR2 reads LQKENI. The CDR3 sequence is CASSPPKGNSPLHF. The CDR3 coding sequence is TGTGCCAGCTCACCACCGAAGGGGAATTCACCCCTCCACTTT.

The V gene is TRBV24-1, the J gene TRBJ1-5; a weak D match, TRBD1 (5 bases). Trimming removed 0 bases from V and 2 bases from J, with 16 bases in between. Looked up from germline, CDR1 is KGHDR and CDR2 is SFDVKD. The CDR3 is 18 residues long. The CDR3 here is CATSDLGTTRTGNQPQHF. The DNA of the CDR3 is TGTGCCACCAGTGATTTGGGGACTACCCGGACGGGCAATCAGCCCCAGCATTTT.

This chain connects TRBV5-1 to TRBJ2-6, with a weak D call TRBD1 (5 bases). Germline lookup yields CDR1 SGHRS and CDR2 YFSETQ. V lost 3 bases and J lost 0, with 7 bases in between. The CDR3 loop spans 15 amino acids. The CDR3 DNA reads as TGCGCCAGCAGCTCCCAGGGCTCTGGGGCCAACGTCCTGACTTTC. Protein product: CASSSQGSGANVLTF.

This chain links TRBV14 with TRBJ1-6, with D maybe TRBD1 (5 bases). V shed 3 bases and J shed 0 bases, with 9 bases lying between them. The CDR3 has 16 amino acids. CDR1 and CDR2 (germline): SGHDN, FVKESK. CDR3 bases: TGTGCCAGCAGCCACAGGGAGAGCTCCTATAATTCACCCCTCCACTTT. The encoded protein is CASSHRESSYNSPLHF.

The chain carries TRBV14 and TRBJ2-1; D is perhaps TRBD1 (6 bases). Germline lookup yields CDR1 SGHDN and CDR2 FVKESK. The CDR3 is made up of 15 amino acids. Trimming stripped 2 bases from V and 1 base from J, with 9 bases between. The DNA for the CDR3 is TGTGCCAGCAGCCAAATAGGGGGATCCTACAATGAGCAGTTCTTC. It is translated as CASSQIGGSYNEQFF.

The chain is built from TRBV6-6 and TRBJ1-1; D not resolved. The CDR3 runs 13 residues. V was trimmed by 5 bases and J by 0 bases, leaving 7 bases between them. From germline, CDR1 is MNHNY and CDR2 SVGAGI (reference sequence). The CDR3 coding sequence is TGTGCCAGCAGTCTGGGCCTGAACACTGAAGCTTTCTTT. This translates into CASSLGLNTEAFF.

The chain recombines TRBV12-3 or TRBV12-4 with TRBJ1-2; possible D gene TRBD1, 6 bases. Trimming removed 6 bases from V and 2 bases from J, with 10 bases in between. CDR3 length: 13 amino acids. The CDR3 bases are TGTGCCAGCAGCCGCGGACAGAACTATGGCTACACCTTC. Its protein product is CASSRGQNYGYTF.

The genes are TRBV12-3 or TRBV12-4 and TRBJ2-3; the D is unclear. V lost 5 bases and J lost 4, with 7 bases in between. The CDR3 extends over 12 amino acids. As DNA, the CDR3 is TGTGCCAGCAGTCCCAGCTCAGATACGCAGTATTTT. This encodes CASSPSSDTQYF.

The CDR3 DNA reads TGTGCCAGCAGCACCACAGGATCTAACTATGGCTACACCTTC. This gives the protein CASSTTGSNYGYTF. The J gene is TRBJ1-2, the V gene TRBV21-1; TRBD1 is taken as the D call from the table, unchecked against the DNA. TRBV21-1 is termed a pseudogene. CDR3 length: 14 residues.

This chain joins TRBV6-7 and TRBJ2-1; TRBD2 is a possible D gene (5 bases). TRBV6-7 is reported as an ORF; its role is uncertain. V was pared by 2 bases and J by 0 bases, with 8 bases between. The CDR3 extends over 15 amino acids. In DNA form, the CDR3 reads TGTGCCAGCAGTTACCGGAGGAGCTCCTACAATGAGCAGTTCTTC. Protein: CASSYRRSSYNEQFF.

This clone was observed a single time. This specimen includes other DNA sequences encoding the same CDR3. V usage is TRBV28 and J usage is TRBJ1-3, with unresolved D. Trimming pared 2 bases from V and 0 bases from J, leaving 8 bases between. Germline V CDR1 and CDR2: MDHEN, SYDVKM. The CDR3 is 15 amino acids. CDR3 sequence (DNA): TGTGCCAGCAGTTTAGGTGGCAGCTCTGGAAACACCATATATTTT. This sequence encodes CASSLGGSSGNTIYF.

The chain combines TRBV7-6 with TRBJ1-2; D unresolved. This CDR3 spans 13 amino acids. The ends were cut back, 5 bases at V and 4 bases at J, with 11 bases in the middle. From germline, CDR1 is SGHVS and CDR2 FNYEAQ. CDR3 coding DNA: TGTGCCAGCAGCCTCGACGAGACCTATGGCTACACCTTC. Residues: CASSLDETYGYTF.

V and J are TRBV7-9 and TRBJ2-1; D gene unclear. V was cut by 1 base and J by 8 bases, with 21 bases left in between. Germline values: CDR1 SEHNR, CDR2 FQNEAQ (reference sequence). This CDR3 region has 17 residues. The DNA of the CDR3 is TGTGCCAGCAGCTTAGTGCGTCAGTCGATCCTGCACGATGAGCAGTTCTTC. This sequence encodes CASSLVRQSILHDEQFF.